The 16 T cell receptor beta chains listed next were all sequenced from one sample in a study of T cell responses to AZD1222 COVID-19 vaccine. The repertoire was sequenced with immunoSEQ multiplex PCR; TCRdb's copy has only in-frame clones and lacks some. The table lists under 140,000 clones, about 95% of them singletons. Specimen: peripheral blood, collected 28 days after the second AZD1222 dose. Source of these receptors: an adult who received the AZD1222 COVID-19 vaccine.

The V call is TRBV5-1, the J call TRBJ1-3; D not resolved. Germline V gene data show CDR1 as SGHRS and CDR2 as YFSETQ. This CDR3 region has 16 residues. V lost 1 base and J lost 1, with 12 bases in between. The CDR3: CASSLLTGLSGNTIYF. DNA for the CDR3: TGCGCCAGCAGCTTGTTAACGGGTTTATCTGGAAACACCATATATTTT.

CDR3 DNA: TGCGCCAGCAGCTTGGAACAGGGAATCACAGATACGCAGTATTTT. It encodes CASSLEQGITDTQYF. The V call is TRBV5-1, the J call TRBJ2-3; maybe TRBD1 (6 bases). In germline, CDR1 is SGHRS, CDR2 YFSETQ. V was trimmed by 0 bases and J by 2 bases, leaving 10 bases between them. The CDR3 is 15 residues long.

J is TRBJ1-1 and V is TRBV18, with D uncertain. Deletions cut 3 bases from V and 1 base from J, with 9 bases between. CDR3 length: 14 amino acids. The V gene's germline CDR1 is KGHSH and CDR2 LQKENI. The CDR3 region has the DNA TGTGCCAGCTCACCGATCACAGAGAACACTGAAGCTTTCTTT. It translates to CASSPITENTEAFF.

The CDR3 loop is CASSSGFSRYGYTF. The CDR3 DNA is TGTGCCAGCAGTTCAGGTTTTTCCCGCTATGGCTACACCTTC. The V and J genes are TRBV6-5 and TRBJ1-2; D ambiguous. The CDR3 is 14 amino acids. V shed 4 bases and J shed 4 bases, with 13 bases lying between them. Per the germline V gene, CDR1 is MNHEY and CDR2 is SVGAGI.

The genes are TRBV19 and TRBJ1-3; TRBD1 matches 8 bases. V was pared by 6 bases and J by 4 bases, with 11 bases of the junction left unmatched. The CDR3 is made up of 16 amino acids. Germline V gene sequence: CDR1 LNHDA, CDR2 SQIVND (reference sequence). The CDR3: CASRQPGGFGGNTIYF. For the CDR3, the DNA is TGTGCCAGTAGACAACCAGGGGGCTTCGGGGGAAACACCATATATTTT.

Only one count was recorded for this clone. The chain links TRBV28 to TRBJ1-1; D is undetermined. Germline CDR1 and CDR2: MDHEN and SYDVKM. Trimming left V 2 bases short and J 10 bases short, with 11 bases between. The CDR3 is made up of 12 amino acids. CDR3 protein: CASSLIESVAFF. The DNA of the CDR3 is TGTGCCAGCAGTTTAATTGAGAGCGTAGCTTTCTTT.

The V and J genes are TRBV19 and TRBJ1-1; D is possibly TRBD1 (6 bases). Deletions cut 4 bases from V and 5 bases from J, with 11 bases between. The CDR3 length is 13 residues. Germline CDR1 is LNHDA and CDR2 is SQIVND (reference sequence). The CDR3, as DNA: TGTGCCAGTAGTACGCAAGGGGGGACTGAAGCTTTCTTT. As protein: CASSTQGGTEAFF.

CDR3 sequence (DNA): TGTGCCAGCAGTTCACCCGGAGGGGGGCTAACTGAAGCTTTCTTT. This gives the protein CASSSPGGGLTEAFF. V is TRBV27 and J is TRBJ1-1; D possibly corresponds to TRBD1 (6 bases). Germline-derived CDR1 and CDR2 are MNHEY and SMNVEV (reference sequence). The CDR3 contains 15 residues. Trimming left V 4 bases short and J 5 bases short, with 17 bases between.

This chain links TRBV7-8 with TRBJ1-1, with a tentative D call TRBD1 (5 bases). The CDR3 is 14 residues long. V was cut by 5 bases and J by 0 bases, with 10 bases left in between. CDR1 SGHVS and CDR2 FQNEAQ come from the germline V gene. The CDR3 DNA reads TGTGCCAGCAGCAACAAGGGACTGAACACTGAAGCTTTCTTT. Amino acids: CASSNKGLNTEAFF.

The rearrangement joins TRBV6-6 to TRBJ2-1, with 7 bases identical to TRBD2. Germline V gene lookup returns CDR1 MNHNY and CDR2 SVGAGI (reference sequence). The trim removed 8 bases at V and 5 bases at J, leaving 6 bases unmatched. The CDR3 totals 13 residues. CDR3: CASGGVWDNEQFF. The CDR3 bases are TGTGCCAGCGGGGGGGTTTGGGACAATGAGCAGTTCTTC.

The V gene is TRBV28, the J gene TRBJ2-7, with unresolved D. Germline assignment: CDR1 MDHEN and CDR2 SYDVKM. The CDR3 has 11 amino acids. V lost 8 bases and J lost 1, with 6 bases in between. CDR3 nucleotides: TGTGCCAGCTCGGATTCCTACGAGCAGTACTTC. It is translated as CASSDSYEQYF.

The chain links TRBV27 to TRBJ1-2, with TRBD1 identical over 11 bases. CDR1 and CDR2 (germline): MNHEY, SMNVEV (reference sequence). The CDR3 runs to 16 residues. The junction had 14 bases not matched to a gene; V was cut back by 7 bases and J by 7 bases. CDR3 nucleotides: TGTGCCAGCACTCCGGACAGGGGGCGCCTCGGCGGTGGCTACACCTTC. Translation gives CASTPDRGRLGGGYTF.

This clone has a handful of counts. The chain combines TRBV4-1 with TRBJ1-2, with 8 bases lining up with TRBD1. CDR1 and CDR2 (germline): MGHRA, YSYEKL. Trimming cost V 5 bases and J 5 bases; bases outside gene matches: 4. The CDR3 spans 13 residues. The CDR3 DNA is TGCGCCAGCAGCGACGGGACAGGTTATGGCTACACCTTC. Translation gives CASSDGTGYGYTF.

This rearrangement joins TRBV5-6 to TRBJ2-7; 9 bases are a match to TRBD1. After removal of 4 bases from V and 3 bases from J, the junction contained 8 bases not matched to a gene. Germline-derived CDR1 and CDR2 are SGHDT and YYEEEE. The CDR3 contains 15 residues. CDR3 nucleotide sequence: TGTGCCAGCAGCCGCGGGACAGGGTTAGGCTACGAGCAGTACTTC. It is translated as CASSRGTGLGYEQYF.

This chain connects TRBV27 to TRBJ1-5; D remains ambiguous. Germline lookup yields CDR1 MNHEY and CDR2 SMNVEV (reference sequence). The germline V and J ends were trimmed by 1 base and 4 bases, with 17 bases remaining between them. The CDR3 contains 17 residues. In DNA form, the CDR3 reads TGTGCCAGCAGTTTATGGGGAGGGTTGGCGCAAAATCAGCCCCAGCATTTT. As protein: CASSLWGGLAQNQPQHF.

The chain combines TRBV6-5 with TRBJ1-2, with a possible D match to TRBD1 (5 bases). CDR3 size: 13 residues. V was shortened by 10 bases and J by 0 bases, with 12 bases between the two germline ends. Germline CDR1 is MNHEY and CDR2 is SVGAGI. The CDR3 DNA reads TGTGCCACCGGGACGGCTGCTAACTATGGCTACACCTTC. Amino acids: CATGTAANYGYTF.